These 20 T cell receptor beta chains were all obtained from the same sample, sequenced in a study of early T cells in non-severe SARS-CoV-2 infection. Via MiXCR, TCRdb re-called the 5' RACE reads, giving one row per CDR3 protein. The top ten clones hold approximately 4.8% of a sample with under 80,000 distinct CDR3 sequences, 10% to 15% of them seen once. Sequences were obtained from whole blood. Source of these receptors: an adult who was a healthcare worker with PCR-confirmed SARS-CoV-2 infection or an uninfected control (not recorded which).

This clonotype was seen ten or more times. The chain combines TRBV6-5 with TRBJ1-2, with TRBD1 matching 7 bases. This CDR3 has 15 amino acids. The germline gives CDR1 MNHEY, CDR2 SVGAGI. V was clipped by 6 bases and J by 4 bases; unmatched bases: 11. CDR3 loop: CASSPPGGGIYGYTF. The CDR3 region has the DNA TGTGCCAGCAGCCCCCCCGGAGGGGGCATCTATGGCTACACCTTC.

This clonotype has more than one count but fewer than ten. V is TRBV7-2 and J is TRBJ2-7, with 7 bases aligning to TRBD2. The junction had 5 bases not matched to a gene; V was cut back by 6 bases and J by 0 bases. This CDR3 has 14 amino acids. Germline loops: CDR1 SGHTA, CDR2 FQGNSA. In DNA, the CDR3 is TGTGCCAGCAGTTTAAGCGGGGCCTCCTACGAGCAGTACTTC. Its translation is CASSLSGASYEQYF.

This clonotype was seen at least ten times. The chain's CDR3 is CSVGDFYNEQFF. The CDR3 DNA follows: TGCAGCGTTGGAGACTTCTACAATGAGCAGTTCTTC. The gene calls are TRBV29-1 and TRBJ2-1; D uncertain. The germline V gene encodes CDR1 SQVTM and CDR2 ANQGSEA. V lost 4 bases and J 3 bases, leaving 7 bases between the germline ends. This CDR3 is 12 amino acids long.

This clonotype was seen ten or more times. The CDR3: CASARSGANVLTF. The CDR3 DNA reads as TGTGCCAGCGCACGATCCGGGGCCAACGTCCTGACTTTC. The rearrangement joins TRBV16 to TRBJ2-6, with D uncertain. The V gene's germline CDR1 is KGHSY and CDR2 FQNENV. The CDR3 length is 13 residues. V lost 8 bases to trimming and J lost 4 bases, with 9 bases between them. Drawing the rest from reference TRBV16 and TRBJ2-6, the complete variable domain is GEEVAQTPKHLVRGEGQKAKLYCAPIKGHSYVFWYQQVLKNEFKFLISFQNENVFDETGMPKERFSAKCLPNSPCSLEIQATKLEDSAVYFCASARSGANVLTFGAGSRLTVL.

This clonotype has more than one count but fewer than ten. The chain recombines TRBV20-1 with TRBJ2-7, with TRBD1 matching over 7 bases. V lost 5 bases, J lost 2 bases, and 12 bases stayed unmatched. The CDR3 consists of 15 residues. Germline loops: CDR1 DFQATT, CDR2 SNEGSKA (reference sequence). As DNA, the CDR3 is TGCAGTGCTCGGACCCGGACAGGACCCCCCTACGAGCAGTACTTC. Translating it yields CSARTRTGPPYEQYF.

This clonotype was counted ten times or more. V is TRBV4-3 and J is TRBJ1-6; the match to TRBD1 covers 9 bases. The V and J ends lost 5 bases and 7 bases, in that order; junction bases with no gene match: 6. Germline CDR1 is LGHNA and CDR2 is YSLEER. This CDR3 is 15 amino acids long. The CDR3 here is CASSLYRGQNSPLHF. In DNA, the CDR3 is TGCGCCAGCAGCTTATACAGGGGGCAGAATTCACCCCTCCACTTT.

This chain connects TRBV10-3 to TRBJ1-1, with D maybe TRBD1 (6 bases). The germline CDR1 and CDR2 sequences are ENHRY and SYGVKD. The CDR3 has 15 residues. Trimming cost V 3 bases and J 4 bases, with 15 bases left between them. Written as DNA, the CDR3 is TGTGCCATCAGTGATAGGGGGGGGACAACCACTGAAGCTTTCTTT. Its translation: CAISDRGGTTTEAFF.

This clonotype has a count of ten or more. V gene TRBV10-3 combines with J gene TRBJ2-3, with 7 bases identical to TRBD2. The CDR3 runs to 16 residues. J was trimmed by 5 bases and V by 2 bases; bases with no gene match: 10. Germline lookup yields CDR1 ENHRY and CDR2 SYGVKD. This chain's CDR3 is CAISEGRGGSGDTQYF. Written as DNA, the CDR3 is TGTGCCATCAGTGAGGGGAGGGGAGGGAGCGGAGATACGCAGTATTTT.

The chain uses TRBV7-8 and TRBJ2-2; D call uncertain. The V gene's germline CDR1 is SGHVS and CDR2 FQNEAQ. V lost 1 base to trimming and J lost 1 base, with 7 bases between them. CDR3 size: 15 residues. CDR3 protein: CASSLGAQNTGELFF. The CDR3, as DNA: TGTGCCAGCAGCTTAGGGGCTCAGAACACCGGGGAGCTGTTTTTT.

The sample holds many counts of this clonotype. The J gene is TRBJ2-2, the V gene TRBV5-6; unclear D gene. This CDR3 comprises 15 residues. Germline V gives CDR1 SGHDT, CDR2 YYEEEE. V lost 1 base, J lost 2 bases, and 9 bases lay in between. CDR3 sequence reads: CASSLYPSNTGELFF. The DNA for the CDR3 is TGTGCCAGCAGCTTGTATCCCTCAAACACCGGGGAGCTGTTTTTT.

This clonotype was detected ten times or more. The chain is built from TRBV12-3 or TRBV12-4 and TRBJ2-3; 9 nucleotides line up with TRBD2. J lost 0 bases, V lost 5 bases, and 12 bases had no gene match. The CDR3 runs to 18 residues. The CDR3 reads CASSAMKRGDPSTDTQYF. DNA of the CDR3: TGTGCCAGCAGTGCCATGAAGCGGGGGGACCCTAGCACAGATACGCAGTATTTT.

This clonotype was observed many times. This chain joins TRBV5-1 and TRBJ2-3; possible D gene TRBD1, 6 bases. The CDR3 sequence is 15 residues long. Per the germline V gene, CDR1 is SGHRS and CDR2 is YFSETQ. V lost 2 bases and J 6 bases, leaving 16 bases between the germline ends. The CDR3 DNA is TGCGCCAGCAGCTTAGGACAGCCCTCCCTGGATACGCAGTATTTT. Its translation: CASSLGQPSLDTQYF.

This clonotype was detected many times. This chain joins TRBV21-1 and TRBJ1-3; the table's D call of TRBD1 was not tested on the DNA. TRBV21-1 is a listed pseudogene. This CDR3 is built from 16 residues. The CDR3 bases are TGTGCCAGCAGCGTCGACAGGGCAGCCTCTGGAAACACCATATATTTT. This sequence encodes CASSVDRAASGNTIYF.

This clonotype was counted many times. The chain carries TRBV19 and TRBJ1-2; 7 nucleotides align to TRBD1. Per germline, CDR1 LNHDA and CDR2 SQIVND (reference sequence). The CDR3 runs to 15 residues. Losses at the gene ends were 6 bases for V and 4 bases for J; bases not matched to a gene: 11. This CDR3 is CASSRPGGAFYGYTF. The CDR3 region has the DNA TGTGCCAGTAGCCGACCAGGGGGGGCCTTCTATGGCTACACCTTC.

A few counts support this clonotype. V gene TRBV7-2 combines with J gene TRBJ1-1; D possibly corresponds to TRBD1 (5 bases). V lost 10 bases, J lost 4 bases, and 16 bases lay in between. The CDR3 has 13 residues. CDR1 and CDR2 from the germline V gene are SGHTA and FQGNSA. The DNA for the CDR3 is TGTGCCACCACGTGGGGGGGGTGCACTGAAGCTTTCTTT. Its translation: CATTWGGCTEAFF.

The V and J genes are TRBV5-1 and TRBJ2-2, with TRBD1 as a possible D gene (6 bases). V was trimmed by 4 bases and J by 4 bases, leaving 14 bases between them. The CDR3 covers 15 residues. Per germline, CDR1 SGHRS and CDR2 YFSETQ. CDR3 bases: TGCGCCAGCAGCGGAACAGGGCAGGGCACCGGGGAGCTGTTTTTT. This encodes CASSGTGQGTGELFF.

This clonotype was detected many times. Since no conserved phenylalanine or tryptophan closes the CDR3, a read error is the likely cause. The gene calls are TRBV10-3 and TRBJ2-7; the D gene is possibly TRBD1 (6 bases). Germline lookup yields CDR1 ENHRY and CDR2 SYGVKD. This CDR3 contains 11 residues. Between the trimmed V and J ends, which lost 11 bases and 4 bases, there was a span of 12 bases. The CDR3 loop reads CAAADSYEQYL. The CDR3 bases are TGTGCCGCCGCGGACAGTTACGAGCAGTACCTC.

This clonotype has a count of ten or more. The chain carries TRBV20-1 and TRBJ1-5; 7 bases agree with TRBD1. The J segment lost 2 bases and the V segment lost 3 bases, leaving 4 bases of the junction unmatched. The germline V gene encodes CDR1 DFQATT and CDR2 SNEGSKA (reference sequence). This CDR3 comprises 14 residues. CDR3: CSASHGQGNQPQHF. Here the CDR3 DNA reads TGCAGTGCTAGTCACGGACAGGGCAATCAGCCCCAGCATTTT.

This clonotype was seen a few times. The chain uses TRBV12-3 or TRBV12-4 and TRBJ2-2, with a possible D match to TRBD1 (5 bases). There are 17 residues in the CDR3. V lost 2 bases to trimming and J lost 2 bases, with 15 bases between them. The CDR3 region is CASSLIPARDNTGELFF. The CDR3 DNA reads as TGTGCCAGCAGTTTAATTCCGGCCAGGGATAACACCGGGGAGCTGTTTTTT.

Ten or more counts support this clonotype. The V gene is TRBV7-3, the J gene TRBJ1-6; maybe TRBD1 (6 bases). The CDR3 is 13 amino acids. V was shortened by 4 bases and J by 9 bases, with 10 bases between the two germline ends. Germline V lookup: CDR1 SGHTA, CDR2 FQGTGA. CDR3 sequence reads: CASSSDSRSPLHF. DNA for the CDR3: TGTGCCAGCAGCTCGGACAGTCGTTCACCCCTCCACTTT.